This TCR beta chain was sequenced in a study of cytomegalovirus exposure and HLA in healthy donors. Primers included in the PCR were 60 Vbeta and 13 Jbeta primers. Sequencing was performed with immunoSEQ multiplex PCR; in TCRdb, only in-frame clones are kept and a portion is missing. The sample lists tens of thousands of clones; 65% to 90% were seen once. This clonotype originated in a human donor in good health. What was sequenced was PBMCs.

The CDR3 nucleotides are TGTGCCAGCAGCTTAAGACTAGCGGGGCTCAATGAGCAGTTCTTC. Its translation is CASSLRLAGLNEQFF. This chain links TRBV7-8 with TRBJ2-1, with 11 bases aligning to TRBD2. V was pared by 2 bases and J by 6 bases, with 3 bases of the junction left unmatched. Germline-derived CDR1 and CDR2 are SGHVS and FQNEAQ. The CDR3 extends over 15 amino acids.